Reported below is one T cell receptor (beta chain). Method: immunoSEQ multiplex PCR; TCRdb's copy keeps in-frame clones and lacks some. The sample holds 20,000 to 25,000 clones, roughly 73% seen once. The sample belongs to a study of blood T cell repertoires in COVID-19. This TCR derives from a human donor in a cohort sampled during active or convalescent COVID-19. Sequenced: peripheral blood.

The CDR3 nucleotides read TGTGCCAGTAGTACCGCACCACCGACTAGCGGGGGGGGGTCAGATACGCAGTATTTT. Amino acid sequence: CASSTAPPTSGGGSDTQYF. The chain is built from TRBV19 and TRBJ2-3; TRBD2 matches 14 bases. Germline V gene sequence: CDR1 LNHDA, CDR2 SQIVND (reference sequence). The CDR3 length is 19 residues. The trim removed 4 bases at V and 4 bases at J, leaving 13 bases unmatched.